A selection of T cell receptor beta chains follows, all from one sample in a study of cytomegalovirus exposure and HLA in healthy donors. The repertoire was sequenced with immunoSEQ multiplex PCR; TCRdb's copy has only in-frame clones and lacks some. The profile covers about 110,000 clones, with around four fifths appearing a single time and roughly 9.2% taken by the ten largest. The source material was PBMCs. These receptors came from a woman aged 40 to 55 in good health and CMV-seropositive. The conserved cysteine and the conserved F or W are not part of the CDR3 here. The order of the fields is clone size, J gene, V gene, CDR3 protein. Part of the rows lack a size; the others show once, few, many or a class for expanded clones.

size: NA
J: TRBJ1-2
V: TRBV2
CDR3: ASSRTGVLYGYT

size: NA
J: TRBJ2-5
V: TRBV20-1
CDR3: SASGQETQY

size: NA
J: TRBJ2-6
V: TRBV5-6
CDR3: ASSLVGGLSSGANVLT

size: NA
J: TRBJ2-7
V: TRBV11-3
CDR3: ASSTRTSGRAVYEQY

size: NA
J: TRBJ2-1
V: TRBV2
CDR3: ASSGGRGAYNEQF

size: NA
J: TRBJ1-1
V: TRBV2
CDR3: ASSDEGADTEAF

size: NA
J: TRBJ2-3
V: TRBV9
CDR3: ASSPRAFSTDTQY

size: NA
J: TRBJ2-7
V: TRBV5-5
CDR3: ASSRGVVEQY

size: NA
J: TRBJ1-5
V: TRBV7-2
CDR3: ASSQLYRELNQPQH

size: few
J: TRBJ2-7
V: TRBV28
CDR3: ASSPIPGTSGSYEQY

size: NA
J: TRBJ1-2
V: TRBV14
CDR3: ASSPLDRVGGYT

size: NA
J: TRBJ2-5
V: TRBV11-1
CDR3: ASSFGTSEETQY

size: NA
J: TRBJ2-4
V: TRBV4-1
CDR3: ASSHLGLAGNIQY

size: NA
J: TRBJ1-1
V: TRBV28
CDR3: ASSDVQVNTEAF

size: NA
J: TRBJ2-1
V: TRBV7-8
CDR3: ASSPYRETYNEQF

size: once
J: TRBJ1-2
V: TRBV5-4
CDR3: ASSLGGVYGYT

size: NA
J: TRBJ2-1
V: TRBV11-3
CDR3: ASSLDLASGYNEQF

size: few
J: TRBJ2-6
V: TRBV18
CDR3: ASSPRQHSGANVLT

size: NA
J: TRBJ1-2
V: TRBV11-2
CDR3: ASSLGLGYGYT

size: NA
J: TRBJ1-4
V: TRBV18
CDR3: ASSPPKFLQGITNEKLF

size: NA
J: TRBJ1-4
V: TRBV27
CDR3: ASSDGQGGGEKLF

size: NA
J: TRBJ2-5
V: TRBV5-1
CDR3: ASSLAGGEGETQY

size: NA
J: TRBJ2-1
V: TRBV2
CDR3: ASSEAGGRGAEQF

size: NA
J: TRBJ1-5
V: TRBV28
CDR3: ASKLRGGAVQPQH

size: NA
J: TRBJ2-4
V: TRBV7-2
CDR3: ASSADRRDIQY

size: NA
J: TRBJ2-7
V: TRBV7-6
CDR3: ASSLAEANYEQY

size: few
J: TRBJ1-1
V: TRBV5-1
CDR3: ASSARQGVTEAF

size: NA
J: TRBJ2-7
V: TRBV5-1
CDR3: ASSLGVRSTYEQY

size: NA
J: TRBJ1-1
V: TRBV2
CDR3: ASVDRENTEAF

size: NA
J: TRBJ2-6
V: TRBV4-3
CDR3: ASSNNNRGPNSGANVLT

size: few
J: TRBJ1-5
V: TRBV2
CDR3: ASTGQSNQPQH

size: few
J: TRBJ2-1
V: TRBV27
CDR3: ASTTGTGFNREQF

size: few
J: TRBJ2-1
V: TRBV7-9
CDR3: ASSWNSGRAHEQF

size: NA
J: TRBJ2-5
V: TRBV7-7
CDR3: ASSLTTGGETQY

size: NA
J: TRBJ2-5
V: TRBV7-3
CDR3: ASSLTGSGVEAQY

size: NA
J: TRBJ2-7
V: TRBV6-5
CDR3: ASSYSREGPHEQY

size: NA
J: TRBJ1-4
V: TRBV28
CDR3: ASSESPFGGQGNEKLF

size: NA
J: TRBJ2-1
V: TRBV5-5
CDR3: ASSLSESSYNEQF

size: NA
J: TRBJ1-1
V: TRBV7-9
CDR3: SSSLGRTEAF

size: once
J: TRBJ1-5
V: TRBV11-2
CDR3: ASSSGPGTGIGQPQH

size: NA
J: TRBJ2-2
V: TRBV5-5
CDR3: ASEKLATGELF

size: NA
J: TRBJ1-4
V: TRBV5-1
CDR3: ASSSDRALNEKLF

size: NA
J: TRBJ2-6
V: TRBV28
CDR3: ASSPTGSNPLNTGANVLT

size: NA
J: TRBJ1-4
V: TRBV4-1
CDR3: ASSPTYEKLF

size: once
J: TRBJ2-3
V: TRBV5-6
CDR3: ASSELAGVDTQY

size: NA
J: TRBJ1-1
V: TRBV5-1
CDR3: ASSRLNRQGGTEAF